A single sample is the source of the 6 T cell receptor beta chains below, sequenced in a study of blood T cell repertoires in COVID-19. Profiled with immunoSEQ multiplex PCR; TCRdb holds only in-frame clones, not every one. The table lists approximately 40,000 clones, 80% of them singletons. Source material: peripheral blood. The receptors originated from a man older than 75 with active or convalescent COVID-19.

In nucleotides, the CDR3 is TGTGCCAGCAGCGTAGGTGGGGGGGTCTCCTACGAGCAGTACTTC. It codes for CASSVGGGVSYEQYF. The genes are TRBV9 and TRBJ2-7; 7 bases fit TRBD2. CDR3 length: 15 amino acids. The germline V gene has CDR1 SGDLS and CDR2 YYNGEE. V trimming: 0 bases; J trimming: 0 bases; junction bases outside the gene matches: 3.

There are a few counts of this clone. The chain carries TRBV15 and TRBJ1-5; D remains ambiguous. The CDR3 length is 17 residues. The germline CDR1 and CDR2 sequences are LNHNV and YYDKDF (reference sequence). Trimming left V 4 bases short and J 0 bases short, with 16 bases between. CDR3 coding DNA: TGTGCCACCAGCACCCTCCCGGTTCCCTCTAGCAATCAGCCCCAGCATTTT. It encodes CATSTLPVPSSNQPQHF.

This clone was detected only a few times. The chain employs TRBV12-3 or TRBV12-4 and TRBJ1-2, with no clear D. CDR3 size: 13 residues. V lost 1 base and J 8 bases, leaving 11 bases between the germline ends. As DNA, the CDR3 is TGTGCCAGCAGTTTAGAGGCACTAATAGGCTACACCTTC. Translated: CASSLEALIGYTF.

The chain carries TRBV5-4 and TRBJ1-2, with 7 bases identical to TRBD1. The junction had 4 bases not matched to a gene; V was cut back by 5 bases and J by 3 bases. CDR3 length: 13 amino acids. CDR1 SGHNT and CDR2 YYREEE come from the germline V gene (reference sequence). The CDR3 nucleotides are TGTGCCAGCAGGAGAACAGGGGACTATGGCTACACCTTC. Protein sequence: CASRRTGDYGYTF.

This rearrangement joins TRBV29-1 to TRBJ1-1; the D gene is possibly TRBD1 (5 bases). The CDR3 consists of 15 residues. The V gene's germline CDR1 is SQVTM and CDR2 ANQGSEA. Trimming cost V 3 bases and J 1 base, with 15 bases left between them. The CDR3 loop reads CSVEEGNWGNTEAFF. CDR3 bases: TGCAGCGTTGAGGAGGGGAACTGGGGGAACACTGAAGCTTTCTTT.

The rearrangement joins TRBV20-1 to TRBJ1-6; a weak D match, TRBD1 (5 bases). Looked up from germline, CDR1 is DFQATT and CDR2 is SNEGSKA (reference sequence). V lost 3 bases to trimming and J lost 10 bases, with 13 bases between them. The CDR3 is 13 residues long. The CDR3 DNA is TGCAGTGCTAGTACAGGAGAGATGTCACCCCTCCACTTT. Amino acids: CSASTGEMSPLHF.